This T cell receptor beta chain was documented in a study of cytomegalovirus exposure and HLA in healthy donors (dated by TCRdb to about 2017). With respect to the entire study: The roughly 670 repertoires of the first cohort and the 120 validation repertoires were produced on the same platform, according to a later analysis. The study aimed to test whether cataloging public T cell receptors could reveal signatures of past pathogen exposure. In addition to the first cohort of around 670 subjects, a separate validation cohort of some 120 different subjects was used. The study combined high-throughput TCR immunosequencing, statistical association of individual TCRs with disease status, and machine learning to predict cytomegalovirus infection status. What the work shows at the level of the full study, not this receptor alone: While some public TCRs were present in many individuals, most TCR sequences turned up only very rarely across donors. The study listed over 150 TCR beta chains as associated with cytomegalovirus. The classifier was reported to diagnose cytomegalovirus status with high specificity and sensitivity in both the original and validation cohorts. The authors suggested that the approach could potentially be extended to other disease states and immunological phenotypes. All 110 or so repertoires were used to score co-occurrence in the validation cohort in a later analysis, because that analysis had no HLA typing for the cohort. A few of the identified cytomegalovirus-associated TCR beta chains were confirmed in vitro to be specific for cytomegalovirus antigens. In a later analysis, TCRs clustered in the first cohort were found to also tend to co-occur in the 120 validation repertoires, with roughly 93% of cluster scores above 0.

Notes on this clone: Which antigen it targets is not known. Base-call qualities are not available, and no considerably larger clone is one nucleotide away.

The donors belonged to the validation cohort of under 150 subjects, which was separate from the roughly 700-subject first cohort. V trim: 4 bases; J trim: 4 bases; unmatched bases: 4. The CDR3 runs 14 residues from the cysteine to the phenylalanine. Only the CDR3 region is kept as DNA, spanning 42 bases read in frame from base 1. CDR1 is given as PRHDT and CDR2 as FYEKMQ, both from the germline V gene (reference sequence). The library was obtained by the immunoSEQ multiplex PCR assay. As for the original processing: A statistical classification framework was built to diagnose cytomegalovirus status from the catalog of TCR beta chain sequences. The immuneACCESS repertoire file appears here via TCRdb, limited to in-frame rearrangements. These files lack a portion of the clones; in checked studies, under half of the deficit traces to unresolved V genes, and the cause of the others is not known. V, J and clone size derive from that table, while D and trimming were established from the DNA sequence. This sample has some 260,000 clones in its table, and about 90% of those were observed once. Around 3.3% of the sample is held by the ten biggest clonotypes.

The chain uses TRBV13 and TRBJ2-5, with 9 bases matching TRBD1. The sequence came from a woman aged 25-40 years in good health and CMV-seronegative. The material sequenced was PBMCs. This receptor has the CDR3 CASSSVTGGETQYF. The nucleotide sequence is TGTGCCAGCAGCTCCGTGACAGGGGGAGAGACCCAGTACTTC. This CDR3, with the reference TRBV13 and TRBJ2-5 proteins standing in past its ends, gives the full variable domain AAGVIQSPRHLIKEKRETATLKCYPIPRHDTVYWYQQGPGQDPQFLISFYEKMQSDKGSIPDRFSAQQFSDYHSELNMSSLELGDSALYFCASSSVTGGETQYFGPGTRLLVL.